This is a list of T cell receptor beta chains from one sample in a study of blood T cell repertoires in COVID-19. Profiling relied on immunoSEQ multiplex PCR, and the TCRdb table lists in-frame clones only, not all of them. Among more than 120,000 clones, around nine tenths were seen once, and the ten largest hold about 9.4%. The sequenced sample consisted of peripheral blood. The receptors were sampled from a woman in her forties or fifties with active or convalescent COVID-19. Both conserved end residues are part of each CDR3. The D gene is left open where the match is weak. Clone sizes are given selectively: once, few, many, or a class where the clone is expanded.

d_gene: TRBD2
abundance: -
j_gene: TRBJ2-5
v_gene: TRBV6-2/TRBV6-3
CDR3nt: TGTGCCAGCAGTTCGGCTAGCGGGGGGGTGGAGACCCAGTACTTC
CDR3aa: CASSSASGGVETQYF

d_gene: -
abundance: -
j_gene: TRBJ2-3
v_gene: TRBV9
CDR3nt: TGTGCCAGCAGCTTATCCGACAGACTCACAGATACGCAGTATTTT
CDR3aa: CASSLSDRLTDTQYF

d_gene: -
abundance: -
j_gene: TRBJ1-6
v_gene: TRBV6-4
CDR3nt: TGTGCCAGCAGTGACTCCTCCGCGGGTACACCCCTCCACTTT
CDR3aa: CASSDSSAGTPLHF

d_gene: TRBD2
abundance: -
j_gene: TRBJ2-1
v_gene: TRBV4-2
CDR3nt: TGTGCCAGCAGCCCGATACTAGCGGGAGCTGACAATGAGCAGTTCTTC
CDR3aa: CASSPILAGADNEQFF

d_gene: -
abundance: -
j_gene: TRBJ2-7
v_gene: TRBV6-2/TRBV6-3
CDR3nt: TGTGCCAGCAGTTACTCGAGGTACGAACTATCCTACGAGCAGTACTTC
CDR3aa: CASSYSRYELSYEQYF

d_gene: TRBD2
abundance: -
j_gene: TRBJ2-3
v_gene: TRBV24-1
CDR3nt: TGTGCCACCAGTGAGGAGGGACTAGCGGGGATGGTAGATACGCAGTATTTT
CDR3aa: CATSEEGLAGMVDTQYF

d_gene: TRBD2
abundance: -
j_gene: TRBJ2-3
v_gene: TRBV7-2
CDR3nt: TGTGCCAGCAGCTTTGGGACTAGCGGGGGCCCAGATACGCAGTATTTT
CDR3aa: CASSFGTSGGPDTQYF

d_gene: -
abundance: -
j_gene: TRBJ2-3
v_gene: TRBV21-1
CDR3nt: -
CDR3aa: CASSKEVGEGTDTQYF

d_gene: -
abundance: -
j_gene: TRBJ2-7
v_gene: TRBV28
CDR3nt: TGTGCCAGCAGTCCACCTAACCGGGACTACGAGCAGTACTTC
CDR3aa: CASSPPNRDYEQYF

d_gene: TRBD1
abundance: -
j_gene: TRBJ2-7
v_gene: TRBV25-1
CDR3nt: TGTGCCAGCAGTGAACCGGGACAGGGTCAGTACGAGCAGTACTTC
CDR3aa: CASSEPGQGQYEQYF

d_gene: TRBD2
abundance: -
j_gene: TRBJ2-3
v_gene: TRBV18
CDR3nt: TGTGCCAGCTCATTTGCGCGGGGGAGCACAGATACGCAGTATTTT
CDR3aa: CASSFARGSTDTQYF

d_gene: TRBD1
abundance: -
j_gene: TRBJ1-5
v_gene: TRBV29-1
CDR3nt: TGCAGCGTTGATACAGGGGGCTACAATCAGCCCCAGCATTTT
CDR3aa: CSVDTGGYNQPQHF

d_gene: -
abundance: -
j_gene: TRBJ2-6
v_gene: TRBV14
CDR3nt: TGTGCCAGCAGCCAAGTGGGAGGTCTCCGATCCTCTGGGGCCAACGTCCTGACTTTC
CDR3aa: CASSQVGGLRSSGANVLTF

d_gene: -
abundance: -
j_gene: TRBJ1-2
v_gene: TRBV4-3
CDR3nt: TGCGCCAGCAGCCAAGAGCTGGGCGGCTACACCTTC
CDR3aa: CASSQELGGYTF

d_gene: -
abundance: many
j_gene: TRBJ2-3
v_gene: TRBV4-1
CDR3nt: TGCGCCAGCAGCCAAGAAGGGGGACGGTCAGATACGCAGTATTTT
CDR3aa: CASSQEGGRSDTQYF

d_gene: -
abundance: -
j_gene: TRBJ1-1
v_gene: TRBV18
CDR3nt: TGTGCCAGCTCCGATACAGGGCGGGCGAACACTGAAGCTTTCTTT
CDR3aa: CASSDTGRANTEAFF

d_gene: -
abundance: -
j_gene: TRBJ1-3
v_gene: TRBV15
CDR3nt: TGTGCCACCAGCAGAGCTCGGGAATCTTATCACTCTGGAAACACCATATATTTT
CDR3aa: CATSRARESYHSGNTIYF

d_gene: TRBD1
abundance: -
j_gene: TRBJ1-2
v_gene: TRBV5-6
CDR3nt: TGTGCCAGCAGCTTGGCCGGGCAACAGGGGGCCACTTATGGCTACACCTTC
CDR3aa: CASSLAGQQGATYGYTF

d_gene: -
abundance: -
j_gene: TRBJ1-3
v_gene: TRBV4-1
CDR3nt: TGCGCCAGCAGCCAACCTTCAGTCACCTTTGGAAACACCATATATTTT
CDR3aa: CASSQPSVTFGNTIYF

d_gene: -
abundance: -
j_gene: TRBJ1-5
v_gene: TRBV28
CDR3nt: TGTGCCAGCAGTCACAGGAGAAGGTTGGGTCAGCCCCAGCATTTT
CDR3aa: CASSHRRRLGQPQHF

d_gene: TRBD1
abundance: -
j_gene: TRBJ2-1
v_gene: TRBV15
CDR3nt: TGTGCCACCAGCAGAGATCGGGACAGGGTATACAATGAGCAGTTCTTC
CDR3aa: CATSRDRDRVYNEQFF

d_gene: TRBD1
abundance: -
j_gene: TRBJ1-4
v_gene: TRBV19
CDR3nt: TGTGCCAGTAGTCCCGACAGGGACGAAAAACTGTTTTTT
CDR3aa: CASSPDRDEKLFF

d_gene: -
abundance: -
j_gene: TRBJ2-4
v_gene: TRBV24-1
CDR3nt: TGTGCCACCAGTTTGACAGGAGGAAACATTCAGTACTTC
CDR3aa: CATSLTGGNIQYF